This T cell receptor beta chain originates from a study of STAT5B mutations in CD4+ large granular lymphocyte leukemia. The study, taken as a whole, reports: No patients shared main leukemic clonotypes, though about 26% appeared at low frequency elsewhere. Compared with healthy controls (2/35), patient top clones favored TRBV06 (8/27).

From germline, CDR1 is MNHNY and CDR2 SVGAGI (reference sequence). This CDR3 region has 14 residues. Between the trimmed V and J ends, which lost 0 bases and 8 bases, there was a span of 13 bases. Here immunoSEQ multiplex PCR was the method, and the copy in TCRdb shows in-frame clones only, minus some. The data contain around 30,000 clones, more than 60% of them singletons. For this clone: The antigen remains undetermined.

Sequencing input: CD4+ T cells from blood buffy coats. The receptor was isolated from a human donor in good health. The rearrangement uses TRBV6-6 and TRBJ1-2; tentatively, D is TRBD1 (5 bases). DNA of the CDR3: TGTGCCAGCAGTTACTCGGGGGGTGATAGAGGCTACACCTTC. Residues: CASSYSGGDRGYTF.